A selection of T cell receptor beta chains follows, all from one sample in a study of blood T cell repertoires in COVID-19. The method was immunoSEQ multiplex PCR; TCRdb's version includes in-frame clones alone and lacks a portion of them. The table has approximately 100,000 clones, around 90% seen once. The source material was peripheral blood. Receptors originate from a woman older than 75 in a cohort sampled during active COVID-19. CDR3s include the opening cysteine and the closing phenylalanine or tryptophan. A D gene is named only where the DNA matches it firmly. Some rows mark clone size as missing; the rest say once, few, many or name a class of expanded clone.

TRBV19,.,TRBJ2-7,14,.,CASSSGREKYEQYF,TGTGCCAGTAGTTCTGGACGGGAAAAATACGAGCAGTACTTC
TRBV19,TRBD1,TRBJ2-1,15,.,CASSMGQGWYNEQFF,TGTGCCAGTAGTATGGGACAGGGATGGTACAATGAGCAGTTCTTC
TRBV6-5,TRBD2,TRBJ2-7,11,.,CASTREGEQYF,TGTGCCAGCACCCGGGAGGGCGAGCAGTACTTC
TRBV28,.,TRBJ2-7,17,.,CASSSLRGSVASYEQYF,TGTGCCAGCAGCTCCCTCAGGGGCTCGGTCGCGTCCTACGAGCAGTACTTC
TRBV3-1/TRBV3-2,TRBD1,TRBJ2-7,20,.,CASRQRPGTGGVADSYEQYF,TGTGCCAGCCGCCAGAGGCCCGGGACAGGGGGCGTAGCGGATTCCTACGAGCAGTACTTC
TRBV4-2,.,TRBJ2-5,15,.,CASSQDVDRQETQYF,TGTGCCAGCAGCCAAGACGTGGACAGACAAGAGACCCAGTACTTC
TRBV19,.,TRBJ2-2,13,.,CASSPVNTGELFF,TGTGCCAGTAGTCCCGTAAACACCGGGGAGCTGTTTTTT
TRBV24-1,TRBD1,TRBJ2-3,19,.,CATSDRGSWDRGGTDTQYF,TGTGCCACCAGTGATCGCGGGAGCTGGGACAGGGGAGGCACAGATACGCAGTATTTT
TRBV19,TRBD1,TRBJ1-2,15,.,CASIPTGTGSYGYTF,TGTGCCAGTATTCCTACCGGGACAGGTTCCTATGGCTACACCTTC
TRBV6-2/TRBV6-3,TRBD1,TRBJ2-2,17,.,CASSYSRGQGSTGELFF,TGTGCCAGCAGTTACTCCCGCGGACAGGGGAGCACCGGGGAGCTGTTTTTT
TRBV19,TRBD1,TRBJ1-5,18,.,CASRGASGQGRSNQPQHF,TGTGCCAGTAGGGGGGCCTCCGGACAGGGCAGAAGCAATCAGCCCCAGCATTTT
TRBV24-1,.,TRBJ2-2,14,.,CATSVDSPTGELFF,TGTGCCACCAGTGTGGACAGTCCCACCGGGGAGCTGTTTTTT
TRBV27,TRBD1,TRBJ1-5,17,.,CASSLTGQLISNQPQHF,TGTGCCAGCAGTTTAACGGGACAGCTAATTAGCAATCAGCCCCAGCATTTT
TRBV9,.,TRBJ2-3,16,.,CASSVGPGAGTDTQYF,TGTGCCAGCAGCGTAGGCCCGGGAGCAGGCACAGATACGCAGTATTTT
TRBV3-1/TRBV3-2,.,TRBJ1-2,13,.,CASSQESGAGYTF,TGTGCCAGCAGCCAAGAATCAGGGGCCGGCTACACCTTC
TRBV9,TRBD2,TRBJ2-1,15,.,CASSTTGTTNNEQFF,TGTGCCAGCAGCACAACCGGGACTACCAACAATGAGCAGTTCTTC
TRBV6-5,TRBD1,TRBJ1-1,15,.,CASKPLTGGLSRAFF,TGTGCCAGCAAACCCTTAACAGGGGGCCTGAGTAGGGCTTTCTTT
TRBV7-9,.,TRBJ1-6,17,.,CASSEILGARDNSPLHF,TGTGCCAGCAGCGAAATTCTGGGGGCTAGGGATAATTCACCCCTCCACTTT
TRBV18,.,TRBJ1-3,15,.,CASSPQAASGNTIYF,TGTGCCAGCTCACCGCAGGCCGCCTCTGGAAACACCATATATTTT
TRBV5-1,.,TRBJ2-7,16,.,CASSLGLVGDSYEQYF,TGCGCCAGCAGCTTGGGTCTGGTAGGGGACTCCTACGAGCAGTACTTC
TRBV5-6,TRBD1,TRBJ2-7,14,.,CASSLGGTGIEQYF,TGTGCCAGCAGCTTGGGAGGGACAGGGATCGAGCAGTACTTC
TRBV24-1,TRBD2,TRBJ2-1,16,.,CATSDQSGRAYNEQFF,TGTGCCACCAGTGATCAAAGCGGGAGGGCCTACAATGAGCAGTTCTTC
TRBV19,TRBD2,TRBJ2-6,18,.,CASSETSGLRTGANVLTF,TGTGCCAGTAGCGAAACTAGCGGCCTCAGGACTGGGGCCAACGTCCTGACTTTC
TRBV7-6,.,TRBJ2-2,15,.,CASSLGAAGTGELFF,TGTGCCAGCAGCTTAGGGGCGGCGGGCACCGGGGAGCTGTTTTTT
TRBV5-6,.,TRBJ1-2,13,.,CASSFPDNYGYTF,TGTGCCAGCAGCTTTCCAGATAACTATGGCTACACCTTC
TRBV5-6,.,TRBJ1-3,18,.,CASSFWGGGGNPGNTIYF,TGTGCCAGCAGCTTCTGGGGAGGAGGAGGCAACCCTGGAAACACCATATATTTT
TRBV5-4,TRBD1,TRBJ2-7,15,.,CASSPGTGGLYEQYF,TGTGCCAGCAGCCCCGGGACAGGGGGTCTTTACGAGCAGTACTTC
TRBV5-1,TRBD2,TRBJ2-2,16,.,CASSLSAGGGTGELFF,TGCGCCAGCAGCCTCTCGGCGGGAGGGGGCACCGGGGAGCTGTTTTTT
TRBV12-3/TRBV12-4,TRBD1,TRBJ1-6,13,.,CATKGAQNSPLHF,TGTGCCACCAAGGGGGCCCAGAATTCACCCCTCCACTTT
TRBV28,.,TRBJ1-5,12,few,CASVGSREAQHF,TGTGCCAGCGTTGGCTCCCGGGAAGCCCAGCATTTT
TRBV18,TRBD2,TRBJ2-3,16,.,CASSPVGGSGTDTQYF,TGTGCCAGCTCACCAGTAGGCGGGAGCGGCACAGATACGCAGTATTTT
TRBV19,.,TRBJ2-1,13,once,CASSISGSNEQFF,TGTGCCAGTAGTATTTCGGGGTCCAATGAGCAGTTCTTC
TRBV10-3,.,TRBJ2-2,15,few,CAISESPSALRELFF,TGTGCCATCAGTGAGTCCCCTAGCGCTTTGAGGGAGCTGTTTTTT
TRBV27,.,TRBJ1-2,13,once,CASSGVGLMGYTF,TGTGCCAGCAGCGGCGTGGGCTTAATGGGCTACACCTTC
TRBV3-1/TRBV3-2,TRBD1,TRBJ2-4,16,.,CASSQDRGQGKNIQYF,TGTGCCAGCAGCCAAGATAGGGGGCAGGGCAAAAACATTCAGTACTTC
TRBV19,TRBD2,TRBJ2-1,14,.,CATRSGGAGSEQFF,TGTGCCACCCGTAGCGGGGGGGCCGGGAGTGAGCAGTTCTTC
TRBV3-1/TRBV3-2,.,TRBJ1-2,17,.,CASSQPGFYPARNGYTF,TGTGCCAGCAGCCAGCCCGGGTTTTATCCCGCGCGGAATGGCTACACCTTC
TRBV9,TRBD1,TRBJ1-1,15,.,CASSGGQGFFAEAFF,TGTGCCAGCAGCGGTGGACAGGGGTTTTTCGCTGAAGCTTTCTTT
TRBV27,TRBD2,TRBJ2-7,15,.,CATGQRLAGGYEQYF,TGTGCCACTGGACAGAGACTAGCGGGAGGGTACGAGCAGTACTTC
TRBV4-1,TRBD1,TRBJ1-4,15,.,CASSQAGTENEKLFF,TGCGCCAGCAGCCAAGCCGGGACAGAGAATGAAAAACTGTTTTTT
TRBV9,TRBD2,TRBJ2-1,19,once,CASSVGLAGAPYLRNEQFF,TGTGCCAGCAGCGTCGGCCTAGCGGGGGCCCCCTACCTACGGAATGAGCAGTTCTTC
TRBV28,.,TRBJ2-2,16,.,CASTRRVGGWTGELFF,TGTGCCAGCACGCGCAGGGTCGGGGGTTGGACCGGGGAGCTGTTTTTT
TRBV28,TRBD1,TRBJ2-7,14,.,CASSLQGSSYEQYF,TGTGCCAGCAGCCTACAGGGGAGCTCCTACGAGCAGTACTTC
TRBV29-1,.,TRBJ2-5,13,.,CSALVQGGETQYF,TGCAGCGCCCTTGTACAGGGCGGGGAGACCCAGTACTTC
TRBV6-6,.,TRBJ1-5,14,.,CASSFRESNQPQHF,TGTGCCAGCAGTTTTAGAGAGAGCAATCAGCCCCAGCATTTT
TRBV5-1,TRBD1,TRBJ2-5,13,.,CASSTGGGETQYF,TGCGCCAGCAGCACAGGGGGCGGGGAGACCCAGTACTTC
TRBV27,TRBD2,TRBJ2-3,15,once,CASSRAGDITDTQYF,TGTGCCAGCAGTCGAGCGGGGGATATCACAGATACGCAGTATTTT
TRBV13,TRBD2,TRBJ2-2,16,.,CASSKTSGIRTGELFF,TGTGCCAGCAGCAAGACTAGCGGGATTCGTACCGGGGAGCTGTTTTTT